The 27 T cell receptor beta chains reported below all come from one sample, sequenced in a study of T cells in Graves' hyperthyroidism and ophthalmopathy. TCR beta CDR3 regions were amplified from RNA. HTBI primers were the set used in a first-round RT-PCR of the TCR CDR3. TCRdb redid the calling of the multiplex PCR reads with MiXCR, one entry per CDR3 protein. The repertoire holds about 98,000 distinct CDR3 sequences, with roughly 40% as singletons. The sequenced sample was peripheral blood or thyroid tissue (not recorded which). Source of these receptors: a woman aged 25 to 39 with Graves' hyperthyroidism.

The chain combines TRBV5-1 with TRBJ2-7; TRBD2 matches at 7 bases. The CDR3 contains 14 residues. Trimming took 5 bases from V and 3 from J; bases not matched to a gene: 8. Germline V gene sequence: CDR1 SGHRS, CDR2 YFSETQ. The CDR3 here is CASRSPAGNYEQYF. DNA for the CDR3: TGCGCCAGCAGGTCACCAGCGGGAAACTACGAGCAGTACTTC.

Details on this clonotype: A read error may be the cause here, since a much bigger clone is one base away. The V gene is TRBV14, the J gene TRBJ1-4; D remains unclear. Germline values: CDR1 SGHDN, CDR2 FVKESK. The CDR3 covers 12 residues. For the CDR3, the DNA is TGTGCCAGCAGCCAAGCGGGTGAAAAACTGGTTTTT. Translating gives CASSQAGEKLVF. The full variable domain, its missing parts supplied by reference TRBV14 and TRBJ1-4, is EAGVTQFPSHSVIEKGQTVTLRCDPISGHDNLYWYRRVMGKEIKFLLHFVKESKQDESGMPNNRFLAERTGGTYSTLKVQPAELEDSGVYFCASSQAGEKLVFGSGTQLSVL.

This clonotype showed up many times. The CDR3 sequence is CASSRDSRSTGELFF. In nucleotides, the CDR3 is TGTGCCAGCAGCCGGGACTCCCGTAGCACCGGGGAGCTGTTTTTT. V and J are TRBV7-2 and TRBJ2-2, with D perhaps matching TRBD2 (6 bases). The CDR3 runs 15 residues. V dropped 5 bases and J dropped 4 bases, with 14 bases sitting between them. Per germline, CDR1 SGHTA and CDR2 FQGNSA.

This clonotype was counted only a few times. V gene TRBV30 combines with J gene TRBJ2-7, with unresolved D. Germline lookup yields CDR1 GTSNPN and CDR2 SVGIG (reference sequence). Deletions cut 2 bases from V and 5 bases from J, with 10 bases between. The CDR3 loop spans 12 amino acids. The CDR3 DNA is TGTGCCTGGAGTATCTGGGGTAACGAGCAGTACTTC. It encodes CAWSIWGNEQYF.

The V call is TRBV25-1, the J call TRBJ2-7; 8 positions agree with TRBD2. The J segment lost 4 bases and the V segment lost 5 bases, leaving 13 bases of the junction unmatched. The CDR3 is 16 amino acids. From germline, CDR1 is MGHDK and CDR2 SYGVNS. DNA for the CDR3: TGTGCCAGCAGTCCTTGGGGGGCGGGGGGATCGTACGAGCAGTACTTC. As protein: CASSPWGAGGSYEQYF.

This clonotype was found a few times. The chain joins TRBV14 to TRBJ2-3; no firm D call. Deletions cut 0 bases from V and 4 bases from J, with 17 bases between. The CDR3 is 17 amino acids. Germline loops: CDR1 SGHDN, CDR2 FVKESK. CDR3 sequence reads: CASSQEVGTDPSDTQYF. CDR3 bases: TGTGCCAGCAGCCAAGAAGTAGGCACCGATCCTTCAGATACGCAGTATTTT. The full variable domain, its missing parts supplied by reference TRBV14 and TRBJ2-3, is EAGVTQFPSHSVIEKGQTVTLRCDPISGHDNLYWYRRVMGKEIKFLLHFVKESKQDESGMPNNRFLAERTGGTYSTLKVQPAELEDSGVYFCASSQEVGTDPSDTQYFGPGTRLTVL.

The genes are TRBV6-1 and TRBJ2-2; tentatively, D is TRBD1 or TRBD2 (6 bases each). Germline CDR1 and CDR2: MNHNS and SASEGT. The CDR3 extends over 13 amino acids. The V end was cut by 7 bases, the J end by 14 bases, with 20 bases between. This CDR3 is CASTGPNTGGLFF. The CDR3 DNA follows: TGTGCCAGCACTGGACCGAACACCGGGGGCCTGTTTTTT.

The V call is TRBV29-1, the J call TRBJ1-1, with D maybe TRBD1 (6 bases). V was cut by 6 bases and J by 8 bases, with 16 bases left in between. Germline lookup yields CDR1 SQVTM and CDR2 ANQGSEA. This CDR3 spans 12 amino acids. The chain's CDR3 is CSVYTGTTEAFF. CDR3 DNA: TGCAGCGTATACACAGGGACAACAGAAGCTTTCTTT.

This clonotype has at least ten counts. This chain uses TRBV4-2 with TRBJ2-3; TRBD2 matches 12 bases. The V and J ends lost 4 bases and 4 bases, in that order; junction bases with no gene match: 3. Germline CDR1 LGHNA, CDR2 YNFKEQ. This CDR3 contains 15 residues. CDR3 DNA: TGTGCCAGCAGCCCCCTAGCGGGAGGGTCAGATACGCAGTATTTT. This codes for CASSPLAGGSDTQYF.

There are many counts of this clonotype. The V gene is TRBV4-2, the J gene TRBJ2-6; 14 bases match TRBD2. This CDR3 has 21 amino acids. Unmatched junction bases numbered 13, after V lost 3 bases and J lost 3 bases. CDR1 is LGHNA, CDR2 YNFKEQ, per germline. Here the CDR3 DNA reads TGTGCCAGCAGCCATGCCGACCCCGGACTAGCGGGAGGAGGTGGGGCCAACGTCCTGACTTTC. It yields the protein CASSHADPGLAGGGGANVLTF.

The rearrangement joins TRBV12-3 or TRBV12-4 to TRBJ2-7; 11 bases align to TRBD2. V trimming: 5 bases; J trimming: 3 bases; junction bases outside the gene matches: 9. This CDR3 region has 16 residues. The CDR3 spells CASSERLAGKYYEQYF. CDR3 sequence (DNA): TGTGCCAGCAGTGAAAGACTAGCGGGGAAGTACTACGAGCAGTACTTC.

This clonotype was seen repeatedly, ten times or more. The chain employs TRBV20-1 and TRBJ2-7; 9 bases agree with TRBD2. CDR3 length: 15 residues. Unmatched junction bases numbered 5, after V lost 0 bases and J lost 2 bases. The germline V gene encodes CDR1 DFQATT and CDR2 SNEGSKA (reference sequence). Here the CDR3 reads CSARELAGITYEQYF. CDR3 DNA: TGCAGTGCTAGAGAGCTAGCGGGGATTACCTACGAGCAGTACTTC.

The V gene is TRBV16, the J gene TRBJ1-2; perhaps TRBD1 as D (6 bases). This CDR3 has 14 residues. V lost 0 bases and J 7 bases, leaving 12 bases between the germline ends. Germline-derived CDR1 and CDR2 are KGHSY and FQNENV. The CDR3 spells CASSQSGTGIGYTF. The CDR3 coding sequence is TGTGCCAGCAGCCAATCTGGTACAGGGATTGGCTACACCTTC.

The V and J genes are TRBV7-8 and TRBJ2-7, with TRBD1 matching over 10 bases. The junction had 1 base not matched to a gene; V was cut back by 3 bases and J by 11 bases. This CDR3 has 11 residues. Looked up from germline, CDR1 is SGHVS and CDR2 is FQNEAQ. The CDR3 protein is CASSLGTGEYF. The DNA of the CDR3 is TGTGCCAGCAGCTTGGGGACAGGGGAGTACTTC. The full variable domain, completed using reference TRBV7-8 and TRBJ2-7, is GAGVSQSPRYKVAKRGQDVALRCDPISGHVSLFWYQQALGQGPEFLTYFQNEAQLDKSGLPSDRFFAERPEGSVSTLKIQRTQQEDSAVYLCASSLGTGEYFGPGTRLTVT.

Only one count was recorded for this clonotype. The junction departs from the called germline gene at one end, perhaps through a read error. The chain uses TRBV5-8 and TRBJ2-7, with D tentatively TRBD1 (5 bases). This CDR3 is 14 amino acids long. CDR1 is SGHTS and CDR2 is YDEGEE in the germline V gene. The CDR3 region is CASSQDQGSYGQYF. In DNA, the CDR3 is TGCGCCAGCAGCCAAGATCAGGGTAGCTACGGGCAGTACTTC. The full variable domain, completed using reference TRBV5-8 and TRBJ2-7, is EAGVTQSPTHLIKTRGQQATLRCSPISGHTSVYWYQQALGLGLQFLLWYDEGEERNRGNFPPRFSGRQFPNYSSELNVNALELEDSALYLCASSQDQGSYGQYFGPGTRLTVT.

The sample holds many counts of this clonotype. This may be a read error, as it is one base from a much larger clone. The chain combines TRBV20-1 with TRBJ2-7, with TRBD1 matching 7 bases. The CDR3 totals 15 residues. The V gene's germline CDR1 is DFQATT and CDR2 SNEGSKA (reference sequence). The CDR3 bases are TGCAGTGCTTACCCAAGGGACAGCACATCCTGCGAGCAGTACTTC. It encodes CSAYPRDSTSCEQYF.

This chain connects TRBV5-1 to TRBJ1-6; 7 nucleotides align to TRBD1. Looked up from germline, CDR1 is SGHRS and CDR2 is YFSETQ. The CDR3 is 13 amino acids. The J segment lost 10 bases and the V segment lost 2 bases, leaving 3 bases of the junction unmatched. The CDR3 spells CASSLGGESPLHF. CDR3 coding DNA: TGCGCCAGCAGCTTAGGGGGCGAATCACCCCTCCACTTT.

This clonotype occurred many times. V is TRBV4-2 and J is TRBJ1-1; weak D call: TRBD1 (6 bases). Trimming removed 1 base at V and 4 bases at J, with 13 bases between. The CDR3 consists of 15 residues. Germline CDR1 reads LGHNA; CDR2 reads YNFKEQ. The CDR3 loop is CASSQGGQGGTEAFF. CDR3 DNA sequence: TGTGCCAGCAGCCAAGGGGGGCAGGGAGGCACTGAAGCTTTCTTT.

The chain uses TRBV6-5 and TRBJ1-2; 11 positions match TRBD1. With V trimmed by 4 bases and J by 4 bases, 14 bases remained unmatched. This CDR3 comprises 18 residues. Germline CDR1 MNHEY, CDR2 SVGAGI. The DNA of the CDR3 is TGTGCCAGCAGTTTCCCCCCCCGGGACAGGGGGTCCGGCTATGGCTACACCTTC. It yields the protein CASSFPPRDRGSGYGYTF.

As concerns this clonotype: Possible read error: a much larger clone is one base away. The V and J genes are TRBV18 and TRBJ2-7; D gene ambiguous. The CDR3 sequence is 11 residues long. Trimming cost V 11 bases and J 0 bases, with 8 bases left between them. Looked up from germline, CDR1 is KGHSH and CDR2 is LQKENI. The CDR3 reads CAGGNSYEQYF. The CDR3 coding sequence is TGTGCCGGCGGAAACTCCTACGAGCAGTACTTC.

This clonotype was seen only a few times. Germline is not matched at one junction end, which may reflect a read error. V usage is TRBV2 and J usage is TRBJ2-3; D may correspond to TRBD1 or TRBD2 (6 bases each). CDR3 length: 14 residues. Looked up from germline, CDR1 is SNHLY and CDR2 is FYNNEI. The CDR3 DNA sequence: TGTGCCAGCAGGGAAGCTGGGGGCGGGGTGACGCAGTATTTT. Translation: CASREAGGGVTQYF. The complete variable domain, with remaining parts taken from reference TRBV2 and TRBJ2-3, reads EPEVTQTPSHQVTQMGQEVILRCVPISNHLYFYWYRQILGQKVEFLVSFYNNEISEKSEIFDDQFSVERPDGSNFTLKIRSTKLEDSAMYFCASREAGGGVTQYFGPGTRLTVL.

This clonotype was recorded many times. This sequence joins TRBV20-1 and TRBJ1-2; D might be TRBD1 (6 bases). With 6 bases removed from V and 4 bases from J, the gap between germline ends came to 12 bases. The CDR3 runs 12 residues. Germline assignment: CDR1 DFQATT and CDR2 SNEGSKA (reference sequence). The CDR3 loop is CSADRRSYGYTF. The CDR3 DNA is TGCAGTGCCGACAGGAGGTCCTATGGCTACACCTTC.

The sample holds a few counts of this clonotype. This chain uses TRBV29-1 with TRBJ1-1, with D perhaps matching TRBD1 (5 bases). Germline values: CDR1 SQVTM, CDR2 ANQGSEA. The V end was cut by 8 bases, the J end by 1 base, with 14 bases between. The CDR3 runs to 13 residues. CDR3 amino acids: CSLGGNRNTEAFF. CDR3 nucleotides: TGCAGCCTTGGGGGGAACAGGAACACTGAAGCTTTCTTT.

At least ten counts were recorded for this clonotype. The V call is TRBV5-1, the J call TRBJ2-5; tentatively, D is TRBD1 or TRBD2 (6 bases each). Germline-derived CDR1 and CDR2 are SGHRS and YFSETQ. V lost 1 base to trimming and J lost 5 bases, with 18 bases between them. This CDR3 spans 16 amino acids. DNA of the CDR3: TGCGCCAGCAGCTTGTCGGCACTGGGGGGCTCGGAGACCCAGTACTTC. Translation: CASSLSALGGSETQYF.

The V gene is TRBV7-2, the J gene TRBJ1-1; 8 bases match TRBD1. CDR1 is SGHTA and CDR2 is FQGNSA in the germline V gene. This CDR3 has 13 amino acids. V lost 6 bases, J lost 5 bases, and 5 bases stayed unmatched. CDR3 in DNA: TGTGCCAGCAGTTCCCGACAGGGGACTGAAGCTTTCTTT. Translated: CASSSRQGTEAFF.

This clonotype was detected many times. The CDR3 sequence is CASSFQGTEAFF. CDR3 nucleotide sequence: TGTGCCAGCAGCTTTCAAGGCACTGAAGCTTTCTTT. The V and J genes are TRBV7-9 and TRBJ1-1, with D unresolved. The CDR3 has 12 residues. Germline CDR1 SEHNR, CDR2 FQNEAQ (reference sequence). With 3 bases removed from V and 4 bases from J, the gap between germline ends came to 6 bases.

J is TRBJ2-5 and V is TRBV20-1; 10 nucleotides line up with TRBD1. Germline V gene lookup returns CDR1 DFQATT and CDR2 SNEGSKA (reference sequence). V lost 3 bases, J lost 5 bases, and 15 bases stayed unmatched. The CDR3 runs 17 residues. The CDR3 loop is CSASPGTGARSYETQYF. CDR3 in DNA: TGCAGTGCTAGTCCCGGGACAGGGGCTAGGTCCTACGAGACCCAGTACTTC.